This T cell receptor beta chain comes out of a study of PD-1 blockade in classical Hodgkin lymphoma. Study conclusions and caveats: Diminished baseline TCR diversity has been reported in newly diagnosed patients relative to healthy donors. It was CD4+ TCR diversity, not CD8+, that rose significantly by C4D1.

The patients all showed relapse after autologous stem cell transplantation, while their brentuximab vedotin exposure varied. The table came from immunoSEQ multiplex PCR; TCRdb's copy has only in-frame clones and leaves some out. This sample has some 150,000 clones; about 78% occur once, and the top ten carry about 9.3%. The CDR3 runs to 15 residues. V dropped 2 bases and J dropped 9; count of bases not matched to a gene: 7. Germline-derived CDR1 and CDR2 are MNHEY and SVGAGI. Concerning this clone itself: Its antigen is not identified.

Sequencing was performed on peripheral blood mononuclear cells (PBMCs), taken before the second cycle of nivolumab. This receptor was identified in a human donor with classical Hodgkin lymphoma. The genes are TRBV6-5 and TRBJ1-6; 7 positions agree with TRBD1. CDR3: CASSYGTGERSPLHF. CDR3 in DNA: TGTGCCAGCAGTTACGGAACAGGGGAACGTTCACCCCTCCACTTT.